This T cell receptor beta chain was observed in a study of T-cell reconstitution after alpha-beta-depleted transplantation in children. For TCRbeta, the library was prepared with unique molecular identifiers. TCRdb independently ran MiXCR on the PCR reads; one entry per CDR3 protein. This sample has around 600,000 distinct CDR3 sequences, with 23% found just once. V was trimmed by 3 bases and J by 6 bases, leaving 13 bases between them. The CDR3 has 13 residues. The germline V gene has CDR1 SGHDT and CDR2 YYEEEE. Notes on the study in general: A year had passed since transplant, and T-cell counts and diversity by then came mostly from newly produced T cells. Surviving recipient T cells and thymic progenitors underlay high day-60 TCRbeta diversity in some patients. The study reportedly traced alpha-beta T cells about two months after transplant to several hundred expanded graft clones.

In the case of this clonotype: Its antigen is unknown.

Source: PBMCs, mostly from graft donor cells, taken 360 days after TCRalphabeta/CD19-depleted stem cell transplant. The chain recombines TRBV5-6 with TRBJ2-7; tentatively, D is TRBD1 or TRBD2 (5 bases each). This receptor was identified in a boy less than two years old who had a stem cell transplant for acute myeloid leukemia, so the T cells may come from the graft donor. CDR3: CASSWDPEGEQYV. DNA of the CDR3: TGTGCCAGCAGCTGGGACCCAGAGGGCGAGCAGTACGTC.